This TCR beta chain was sequenced in a study of identical twins. The study's findings and limits: In cord blood, abundant beta clonotypes had fewer insertions; memory showed no trend. Weaker excess twin sharing was observed in beta out-of-frame sequences. Out-of-frame alpha sequences common to twins exhibited a surplus of low generation probability.

Germline V gene data show CDR1 as MNHEY and CDR2 as SVGEGT. V was shortened by 0 bases and J by 5 bases, with 14 bases between the two germline ends. The CDR3 is 16 amino acids. This clonotype was seen only a few times. The antigen remains undetermined. A universal primer site arose from template switching, and cDNA bore unique molecular identifiers. Each CDR3 protein gets one entry after TCRdb re-called the 5' RACE reads with MiXCR. The profile shows approximately 690,000 distinct CDR3 sequences, around 6.1% of them singletons. This sequence was found in a young man in good health. The rearrangement joins TRBV6-2 or TRBV6-3 to TRBJ1-5, with a tentative D call TRBD1 (6 bases). Sequenced: naive T cells sorted from blood. The CDR3 DNA reads as TGTGCCAGCAGTTACTCTGCCCACAGGGTCGATCAGCCCCAGCATTTT. Encoded protein: CASSYSAHRVDQPQHF.